Below, 26 T cell receptor beta chains from the same sample are listed, as sequenced in a study of CD8+ T cells in alopecia areata (dated by TCRdb to about 2018). To prepare the library, the immunoSEQ multiplex PCR assay was applied. RNA was extracted from all samples and reverse transcribed into cDNA, which served as template for TCR sequencing. This immuneACCESS table, as held by TCRdb, lists in-frame sequences with V and J called but not all clones. Of the missing ones, under half trace to an unresolved V gene in checked studies; the others have no known cause. A total of fewer than 150,000 clones appear in this sample, 80% to 90% of them only once. Roughly 25% of the sample lies in the top ten. What the time point label conveys for this sample: around 29 days on oral tofacitinib. What the treatment or condition label conveys for this sample: oral pan-JAK inhibitor, 5-10 mg twice daily. Sequenced here: CD8+ T cells sorted from blood, sampled at week 4, from a patient treated with tofacitinib. These receptors came from a human donor with alopecia areata.

The J gene is TRBJ2-6, the V gene TRBV5-1; 7 bases match TRBD2. CDR1 SGHRS and CDR2 YFSETQ come from the germline V gene. The CDR3 has 17 residues. J was trimmed by 2 bases and V by 0 bases; bases with no gene match: 5. For the CDR3, the DNA is TGCGCCAGCAGCTTGGCGGCGGGGGTAACTGGGGCCAACGTCCTGACTTTC. Its protein is CASSLAAGVTGANVLTF.

This chain links TRBV7-9 with TRBJ2-1; TRBD2 might be the D (6 bases). The CDR3 has 17 residues. V was pared by 8 bases and J by 2 bases, with 22 bases between. Germline V gene lookup returns CDR1 SEHNR and CDR2 FQNEAQ (reference sequence). The CDR3 DNA sequence: TGTGCCAGCCAATTCGGGGACGGTGGGGGGACCTACAATGAGCAGTTCTTC. This encodes CASQFGDGGGTYNEQFF.

The V call is TRBV7-9, the J call TRBJ2-7, with D hard to call. With 1 base removed from V and 6 bases from J, the gap between germline ends came to 7 bases. Looked up from germline, CDR1 is SEHNR and CDR2 is FQNEAQ (reference sequence). The CDR3 covers 12 residues. CDR3 sequence: CASSLEPAEQYF. The CDR3 nucleotides are TGTGCCAGCAGCTTAGAGCCGGCCGAGCAGTACTTC.

The rearrangement uses TRBV4-3 and TRBJ1-1; D ambiguous. This CDR3 has 15 residues. Germline CDR1 is LGHNA and CDR2 is YSLEER. Deletions cut 2 bases from V and 1 base from J, with 11 bases between. The CDR3 here is CASSQTTVGNTEAFF. DNA of the CDR3: TGCGCCAGCAGCCAAACGACTGTGGGGAACACTGAAGCTTTCTTT.

The chain links TRBV5-8 to TRBJ2-1; 8 bases agree with TRBD2. The CDR3 covers 13 residues. V trimming: 9 bases; J trimming: 13 bases; junction bases outside the gene matches: 15. Germline CDR1 is SGHTS and CDR2 is YDEGEE. The chain's CDR3 is CATGLAGTLGQFF. In DNA, the CDR3 is TGTGCCACTGGGCTAGCGGGCACCCTTGGACAGTTCTTC.

The chain recombines TRBV14 with TRBJ2-7; 8 nucleotides line up with TRBD1. Germline trimming cut 2 bases from V and 3 bases from J; bases unmatched to any gene: 3. Germline V CDR1 and CDR2: SGHDN, FVKESK. The CDR3 is made up of 14 amino acids. CDR3 sequence: CASSQTGTGYEQYF. CDR3 nucleotides: TGTGCCAGCAGCCAAACCGGGACAGGCTACGAGCAGTACTTC.

The J gene is TRBJ2-7, the V gene TRBV4-1, with D possibly being TRBD1 or TRBD2 (5 bases each). The CDR3 has 16 amino acids. The ends were cut back, 1 base at V and 3 bases at J, with 16 bases in the middle. Germline loops: CDR1 MGHRA, CDR2 YSYEKL. The CDR3 here is CASSQGSGTVNYEQYF. The CDR3 DNA sequence: TGCGCCAGCAGCCAAGGGTCCGGGACCGTTAACTACGAGCAGTACTTC.

The chain is built from TRBV25-1 and TRBJ2-1, with TRBD1 matching over 8 bases. Looked up from germline, CDR1 is MGHDK and CDR2 is SYGVNS. With V trimmed by 5 bases and J by 5 bases, 8 bases remained unmatched. CDR3 length: 15 residues. CDR3 sequence (DNA): TGTGCCAGCAGTTGGGGACAGGAGCCCCACAATGAGCAGTTCTTC. Translation gives CASSWGQEPHNEQFF.

J is TRBJ1-2 and V is TRBV5-6; 9 bases line up with TRBD1. Losses at the gene ends were 7 bases for V and 8 bases for J; bases not matched to a gene: 9. The germline CDR1 and CDR2 sequences are SGHDT and YYEEEE. The CDR3 covers 13 residues. The CDR3 protein is CASRIQGASGYTF. The CDR3 DNA reads as TGTGCCAGCCGAATACAGGGGGCGAGCGGCTACACCTTC.

This clone appeared a few times. The chain recombines TRBV30 with TRBJ2-3; no clear D. Germline values: CDR1 GTSNPN, CDR2 SVGIG (reference sequence). Between the trimmed V and J ends, which lost 5 bases and 6 bases, there was a span of 12 bases. The CDR3 runs 12 residues. In DNA form, the CDR3 reads TGTGCCTGGGCCTCCGGTGGGGATACGCAGTATTTT. It yields the protein CAWASGGDTQYF.

This clone has a handful of counts. The chain is built from TRBV4-1 and TRBJ2-5, with TRBD1 identical over 8 bases. This CDR3 region has 13 residues. Germline-derived CDR1 and CDR2 are MGHRA and YSYEKL. V shed 4 bases and J 2 bases; nucleotides not matched to a gene: 0. This CDR3 is CASSRQGQETQYF. The CDR3 coding sequence is TGCGCCAGCAGCCGACAGGGGCAAGAGACCCAGTACTTC.

This chain uses TRBV10-3 with TRBJ2-5; D tentatively reads TRBD1 or TRBD2 (5 bases each). The CDR3 loop spans 13 amino acids. Looked up from germline, CDR1 is ENHRY and CDR2 is SYGVKD. Trimming took off 4 bases at V and 2 bases at J, with 8 bases between the two ends. The chain's CDR3 is CAISGDHQETQYF. The CDR3 bases are TGTGCCATCAGTGGGGACCATCAAGAGACCCAGTACTTC.

This chain uses TRBV2 with TRBJ1-2, with a tentative D call TRBD1 (6 bases). The germline V and J ends were trimmed by 8 bases and 4 bases, with 17 bases remaining between them. Looked up from germline, CDR1 is SNHLY and CDR2 is FYNNEI. CDR3 length equals 14 residues. CDR3 loop: CASQPTLGGYGYTF. The CDR3 DNA follows: TGTGCCAGCCAGCCGACTCTAGGGGGCTATGGCTACACCTTC.

The chain has TRBV5-1 and TRBJ2-3; D is unresolved. V was clipped by 0 bases and J by 1 base, with 12 bases between them. This CDR3 is built from 16 residues. CDR1 and CDR2 from the germline V gene are SGHRS and YFSETQ. The DNA for the CDR3 is TGCGCCAGCAGCTTGGCTTATGAATTCGGCACAGATACGCAGTATTTT. Translated, it gives CASSLAYEFGTDTQYF.

This chain joins TRBV7-2 and TRBJ1-6; D ambiguous. The V end lost 3 bases, the J end lost 7 bases, and 10 bases lay between the germline ends. The CDR3 length is 14 residues. Germline V gene sequence: CDR1 SGHTA, CDR2 FQGNSA. The CDR3 reads CASSFWETNSPLHF. The DNA of the CDR3 is TGTGCCAGCAGCTTTTGGGAGACGAATTCACCCCTCCACTTT. The full variable domain, with the rest looked up from reference TRBV7-2 and TRBJ1-6, is GAGVSQSPSNKVTEKGKDVELRCDPISGHTALYWYRQSLGQGLEFLIYFQGNSAPDKSGLPSDRFSAERTGGSVSTLTIQRTQQEDSAVYLCASSFWETNSPLHFGNGTRLTVT.

This clone has only a few counts. J is TRBJ2-1 and V is TRBV4-1; D might be TRBD1 or TRBD2, each matching 5 bases. The CDR3 spans 16 residues. Germline V gives CDR1 MGHRA, CDR2 YSYEKL. Between the trimmed V and J ends, which lost 4 bases and 13 bases, there was a span of 26 bases. The CDR3 DNA reads TGCGCCAGCAGCCCGAAACTATCCGGGGCGAACATAGCTCAGTTCTTC. Translating it yields CASSPKLSGANIAQFF.

The J gene is TRBJ2-7, the V gene TRBV11-2, with D possibly being TRBD1 (5 bases). Trimming cost V 0 bases and J 9 bases, with 15 bases left between them. Germline CDR1 and CDR2: SGHAT and FQNNGV. The CDR3 is 14 residues long. Here the CDR3 DNA reads TGTGCCAGCAGCTTAGATAGGGGCCAGCTTGGGCAGTACTTC. Its translation: CASSLDRGQLGQYF.

The gene calls are TRBV9 and TRBJ1-4; TRBD1 agrees at 9 bases. The trim removed 0 bases at V and 8 bases at J, leaving 5 bases unmatched. This CDR3 is 15 amino acids long. CDR1 is SGDLS, CDR2 YYNGEE, per germline. In DNA form, the CDR3 reads TGTGCCAGCAGCGTAGGCACAGGGGGCTCCGAAAAACTGTTTTTT. Its translation: CASSVGTGGSEKLFF. The full variable domain, with the rest looked up from reference TRBV9 and TRBJ1-4, is DSGVTQTPKHLITATGQRVTLRCSPRSGDLSVYWYQQSLDQGLQFLIQYYNGEERAKGNILERFSAQQFPDLHSELNLSSLELGDSALYFCASSVGTGGSEKLFFGSGTQLSVL.

Only a few counts were recorded for this clone. The same CDR3 also results from other DNA sequences found in this sample. The chain employs TRBV4-2 and TRBJ2-7; D is perhaps TRBD1 (6 bases). This CDR3 contains 15 residues. Germline V lookup: CDR1 LGHNA, CDR2 YNFKEQ. Between the trimmed V and J ends, which lost 0 bases and 1 base, there was a span of 10 bases. Written as DNA, the CDR3 is TGTGCCAGCAGCCAAGACGGACAGCCATCCTACGAGCAGTACTTC. It specifies CASSQDGQPSYEQYF.

The chain combines TRBV7-6 with TRBJ1-5; 8 bases line up with TRBD1. The germline gives CDR1 SGHVS, CDR2 FNYEAQ. V lost 1 base and J lost 9; bases outside the gene matches: 11. The CDR3 runs 16 residues. In DNA form, the CDR3 reads TGTGCCAGCAGCTTAGAGGACAGGGCCCCGTTTCGGCCCCAGCATTTT. Translation: CASSLEDRAPFRPQHF. The complete variable domain, with remaining parts taken from reference TRBV7-6 and TRBJ1-5, reads GAGVSQSPRYKVTKRGQDVALRCDPISGHVSLYWYRQALGQGPEFLTYFNYEAQQDKSGLPNDRFSAERPEGSISTLTIQRTEQRDSAMYRCASSLEDRAPFRPQHFGDGTRLSIL.

This chain uses TRBV6-5 with TRBJ1-1; D is uncertain. The CDR3 sequence is 15 residues long. Trimming removed 2 bases from V and 2 bases from J, with 12 bases in between. Germline CDR1 and CDR2: MNHEY and SVGAGI. The CDR3 coding sequence is TGTGCCAGCAGTTACGGCAAGGGCCTTAACACTGAAGCTTTCTTT. It encodes CASSYGKGLNTEAFF.

In DNA, the CDR3 is TGTGCCCAGAAATCAGGGGTGGGGAACACTGAAGCTTTCTTT. This gives the protein CAQKSGVGNTEAFF. The chain has TRBV30 and TRBJ1-1, with D possibly matching TRBD1 (6 bases). Trimming took off 8 bases at V and 1 base at J, with 17 bases between the two ends. Germline V gene data show CDR1 as GTSNPN and CDR2 as SVGIG (reference sequence). The CDR3 is made up of 14 amino acids.

The genes are TRBV5-4 and TRBJ2-7; possible D gene TRBD2, 6 bases. The V end lost 4 bases, the J end lost 6 bases, and 20 bases lay between the germline ends. The CDR3 is made up of 15 amino acids. Germline V gene sequence: CDR1 SGHNT, CDR2 YYREEE (reference sequence). The CDR3 nucleotides are TGTGCCAGCAGCAAAGGACCCCCTAGCGACGGCGAGCAGTACTTC. Translation: CASSKGPPSDGEQYF.

The chain joins TRBV4-1 to TRBJ2-1; TRBD1 is a possible D gene (6 bases). V was cut by 3 bases and J by 11 bases, with 11 bases left in between. This CDR3 region has 12 residues. Germline V CDR1 and CDR2: MGHRA, YSYEKL. In DNA form, the CDR3 reads TGCGCCAGCAGCCACCGACAGGCCCAGCAGTTCTTC. Its translation is CASSHRQAQQFF.

The J gene is TRBJ1-1, the V gene TRBV4-2; D is undetermined. Germline V gene data show CDR1 as LGHNA and CDR2 as YNFKEQ. This CDR3 region has 13 residues. Trimming took 1 base from V and 6 from J, leaving 9 bases between them. DNA for the CDR3: TGTGCCAGCAGCCAAGGTTATGACGCTGAAGCTTTCTTT. Translated, it gives CASSQGYDAEAFF.

The V and J genes are TRBV29-1 and TRBJ2-7, with D unresolved. Trimming removed 5 bases from V and 5 bases from J, with 13 bases in between. CDR3 length: 12 amino acids. The germline CDR1 and CDR2 sequences are SQVTM and ANQGSEA. The CDR3 region is CSVNVRFDEQYF. CDR3 sequence (DNA): TGCAGCGTTAATGTCAGGTTTGACGAGCAGTACTTC.